This T cell receptor (beta chain) was identified in a study of beta chain features in type 1 diabetes. Details on this clone: The identical CDR3 is also encoded by other nucleotide sequences in the sample.

Germline CDR1 MNHNY, CDR2 SVGAGI (reference sequence). Trimming took 7 bases from V and 3 from J; bases not matched to a gene: 5. This CDR3 has 13 amino acids. Every bit of the isolated RNA underwent reverse transcription, so sequencing read expressed TCRB transcripts. The repertoire was sequenced with immunoSEQ multiplex PCR; TCRdb's copy has only in-frame clones and lacks some. Among around 170,000 clones, approximately 9% were seen once, and the ten largest hold 2.3%. Sequenced input: central memory CD4+ T cells from blood. The source is a woman aged 18 to 35 in good health. This chain connects TRBV6-6 to TRBJ1-2; 7 nucleotides match TRBD1. The CDR3 coding sequence is TGTGCCAGCACGGAGGGACAGCACTATGGCTACACCTTC. This gives the protein CASTEGQHYGYTF.